This entry is about one T cell receptor (beta chain). Its antigen is currently unknown. These data originate in a study of T cell responses to AZD1222 COVID-19 vaccine. General study points: Nearly half of spike-specific TCRs reportedly target variant regions that are unmutated in the B.1.351 and B.1.1.7 variants. Clonal diversity was possibly underestimated, and white British individuals and females predominated among donors.

The V and J ends lost 4 bases and 0 bases respectively, with 14 bases between them. The CDR3 is 16 residues long. Germline V gene data show CDR1 as KGHSH and CDR2 as LQKENI. The method was immunoSEQ multiplex PCR; TCRdb's version includes in-frame clones alone and lacks a portion of them. Among some 120,000 clones listed, 70% to 90% were seen once. The TCR sequence derives from an adult in good health. Sequences were derived from peripheral blood, sampled on day 0 of AZD1222 vaccination. The rearrangement links TRBV18 to TRBJ2-3; either TRBD1 or TRBD2 may fit D (6 bases each). CDR3 amino acids: CASSLVGGHSTDTQYF. The CDR3 DNA sequence: TGTGCCAGCTCACTAGTCGGGGGACATAGCACAGATACGCAGTATTTT.